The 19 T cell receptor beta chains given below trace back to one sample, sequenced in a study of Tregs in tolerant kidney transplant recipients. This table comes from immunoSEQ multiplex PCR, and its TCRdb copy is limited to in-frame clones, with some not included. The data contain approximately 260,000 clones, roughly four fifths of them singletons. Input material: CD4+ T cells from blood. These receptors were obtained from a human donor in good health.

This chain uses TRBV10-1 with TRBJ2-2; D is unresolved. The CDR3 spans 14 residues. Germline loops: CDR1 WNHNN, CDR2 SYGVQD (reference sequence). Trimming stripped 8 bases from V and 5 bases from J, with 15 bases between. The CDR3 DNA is TGCGCCAGCGCCCTAGGATTGGGGACCGGGGAGCTGTTTTTT. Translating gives CASALGLGTGELFF.

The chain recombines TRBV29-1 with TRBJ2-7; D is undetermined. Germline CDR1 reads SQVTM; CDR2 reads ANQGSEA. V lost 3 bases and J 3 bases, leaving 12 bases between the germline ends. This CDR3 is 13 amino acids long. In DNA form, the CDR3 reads TGCAGCGTTGAGAGTAATGGCGGCTACGAGCAGTACTTC. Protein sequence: CSVESNGGYEQYF.

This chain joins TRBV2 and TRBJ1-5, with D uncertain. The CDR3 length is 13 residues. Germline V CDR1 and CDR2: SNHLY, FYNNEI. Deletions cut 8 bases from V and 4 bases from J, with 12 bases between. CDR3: CASGKEGNQPQHF. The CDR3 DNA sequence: TGTGCCAGCGGGAAGGAGGGAAATCAGCCCCAGCATTTT.

DNA for the CDR3: TGCAGTGCTAGATGGGGGGCTGAGCAGTTCTTC. Encoded protein: CSARWGAEQFF. J is TRBJ2-1 and V is TRBV20-1; D might be TRBD1 or TRBD2, each matching 6 bases. V was clipped by 2 bases and J by 9 bases, with 8 bases between them. Germline CDR1 DFQATT, CDR2 SNEGSKA (reference sequence). The CDR3 has 11 residues.

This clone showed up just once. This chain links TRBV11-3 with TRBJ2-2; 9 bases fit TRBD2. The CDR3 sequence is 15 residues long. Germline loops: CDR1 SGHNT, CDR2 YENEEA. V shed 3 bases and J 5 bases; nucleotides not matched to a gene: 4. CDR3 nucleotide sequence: TGTGCCAGCAGCTTTAGCGGGAGAGAAACCGGGGAGCTGTTTTTT. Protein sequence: CASSFSGRETGELFF.

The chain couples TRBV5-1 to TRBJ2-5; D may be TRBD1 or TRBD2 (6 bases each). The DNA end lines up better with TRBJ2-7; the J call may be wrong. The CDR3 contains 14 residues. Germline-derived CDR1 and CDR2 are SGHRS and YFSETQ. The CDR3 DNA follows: TGCGCCAGCTCCCAAGGGGGGTTCGTCTACGAGCAGTACTTC. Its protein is CASSQGGFVYEQYF.

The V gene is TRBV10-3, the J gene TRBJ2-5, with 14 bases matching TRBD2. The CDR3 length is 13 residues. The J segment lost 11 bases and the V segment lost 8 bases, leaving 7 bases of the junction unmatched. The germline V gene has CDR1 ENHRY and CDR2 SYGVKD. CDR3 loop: CAISGLAGVEQYF. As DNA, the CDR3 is TGTGCCATCTCGGGACTAGCGGGAGTGGAGCAGTACTTC.

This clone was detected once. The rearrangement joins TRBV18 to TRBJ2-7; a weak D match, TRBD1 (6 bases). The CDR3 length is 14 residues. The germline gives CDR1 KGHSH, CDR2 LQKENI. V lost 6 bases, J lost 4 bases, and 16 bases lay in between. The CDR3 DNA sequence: TGTGCCAGCTCGCAATCCGGGACACCATACGAGCAGTACTTC. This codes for CASSQSGTPYEQYF. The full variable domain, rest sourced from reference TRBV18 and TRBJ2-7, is NAGVMQNPRHLVRRRGQEARLRCSPMKGHSHVYWYRQLPEEGLKFMVYLQKENIIDESGMPKERFSAEFPKEGPSILRIQQVVRGDSAAYFCASSQSGTPYEQYFGPGTRLTVT.

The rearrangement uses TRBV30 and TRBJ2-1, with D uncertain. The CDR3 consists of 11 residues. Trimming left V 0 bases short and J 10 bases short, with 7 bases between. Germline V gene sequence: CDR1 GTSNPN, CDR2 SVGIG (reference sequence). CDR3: CAWSVNQEQFF. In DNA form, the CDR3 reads TGTGCCTGGAGTGTAAACCAGGAGCAGTTCTTC.

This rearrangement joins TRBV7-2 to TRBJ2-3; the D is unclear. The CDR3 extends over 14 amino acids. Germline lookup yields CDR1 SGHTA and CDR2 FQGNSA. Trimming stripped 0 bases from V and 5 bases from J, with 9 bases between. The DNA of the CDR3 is TGTGCCAGCAGCTTAGCGTTGGGCGGAGATACGCAGTATTTT. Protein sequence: CASSLALGGDTQYF.

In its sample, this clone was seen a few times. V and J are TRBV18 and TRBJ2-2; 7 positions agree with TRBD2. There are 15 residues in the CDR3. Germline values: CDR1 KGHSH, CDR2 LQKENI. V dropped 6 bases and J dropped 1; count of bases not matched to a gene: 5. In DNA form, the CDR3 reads TGTGCCAGCTCGCTTAGGACTAGGAACACCGGGGAGCTGTTTTTT. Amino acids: CASSLRTRNTGELFF.

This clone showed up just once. In DNA, the CDR3 is TGCGCCAGCAGCTTGTTCCAAATTTCGAACACCGGGGAGCTGTTTTTT. Protein: CASSLFQISNTGELFF. The chain recombines TRBV5-1 with TRBJ2-2; D is undetermined. Trimming stripped 1 base from V and 0 bases from J, with 10 bases between. The CDR3 length is 16 residues. CDR1 is SGHRS, CDR2 YFSETQ, per germline.

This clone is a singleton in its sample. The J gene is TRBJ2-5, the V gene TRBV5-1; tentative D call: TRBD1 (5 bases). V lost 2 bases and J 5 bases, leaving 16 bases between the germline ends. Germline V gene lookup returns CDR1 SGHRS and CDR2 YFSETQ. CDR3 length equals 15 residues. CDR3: CASSLGAPKGETQYF. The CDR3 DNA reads TGCGCCAGCAGCTTAGGGGCACCCAAGGGGGAGACCCAGTACTTC.

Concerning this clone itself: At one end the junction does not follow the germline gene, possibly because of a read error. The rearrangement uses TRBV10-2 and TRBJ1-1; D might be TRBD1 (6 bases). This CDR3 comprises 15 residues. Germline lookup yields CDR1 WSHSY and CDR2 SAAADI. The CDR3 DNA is TGCGCCAGCAGTGGGCCGCAGGGGTTGAGCACTGAAGCTTCCTTT. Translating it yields CASSGPQGLSTEASF.

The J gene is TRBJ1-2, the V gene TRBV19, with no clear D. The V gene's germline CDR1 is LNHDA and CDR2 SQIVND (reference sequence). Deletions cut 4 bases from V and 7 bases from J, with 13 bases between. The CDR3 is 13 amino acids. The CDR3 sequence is CASSKTERAGYTF. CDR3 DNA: TGTGCCAGTAGTAAAACTGAAAGAGCTGGCTACACCTTC.

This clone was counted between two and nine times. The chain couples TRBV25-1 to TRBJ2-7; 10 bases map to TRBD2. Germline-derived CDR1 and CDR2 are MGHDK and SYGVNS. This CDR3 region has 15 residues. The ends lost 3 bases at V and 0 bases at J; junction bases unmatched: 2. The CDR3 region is CASSEWTSGSYEQYF. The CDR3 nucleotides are TGTGCCAGCAGTGAGTGGACTAGCGGCTCCTACGAGCAGTACTTC.

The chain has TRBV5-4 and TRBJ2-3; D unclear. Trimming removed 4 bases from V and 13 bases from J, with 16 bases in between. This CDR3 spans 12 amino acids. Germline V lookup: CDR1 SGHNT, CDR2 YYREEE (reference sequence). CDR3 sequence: CASSLFDALEYF. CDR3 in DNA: TGTGCCAGCAGCCTGTTCGACGCTCTGGAGTATTTT.

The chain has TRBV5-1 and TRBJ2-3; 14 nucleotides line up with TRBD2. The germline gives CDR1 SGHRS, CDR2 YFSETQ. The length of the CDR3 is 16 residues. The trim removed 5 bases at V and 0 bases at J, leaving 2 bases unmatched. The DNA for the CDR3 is TGCGCCAGCAGGGGACTAGCGGGGGTTAGCACAGATACGCAGTATTTT. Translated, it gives CASRGLAGVSTDTQYF.

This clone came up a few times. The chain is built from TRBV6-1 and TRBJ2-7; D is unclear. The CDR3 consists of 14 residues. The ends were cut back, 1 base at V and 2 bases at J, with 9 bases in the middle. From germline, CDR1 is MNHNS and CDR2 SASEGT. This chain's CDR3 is CASSEVAETYEQYF. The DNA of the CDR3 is TGTGCCAGCAGTGAAGTGGCGGAGACCTACGAGCAGTACTTC.